Below, 31 T cell receptor beta chains from the same sample are listed, as sequenced in a study of cytomegalovirus exposure and HLA in healthy donors. Amplification used 60 Vbeta primers and 13 Jbeta primers. Only in-frame clones appear in the TCRdb table, and some are missing; sequencing was by immunoSEQ multiplex PCR. The sample consists of around 140,000 clones, 75% to 85% of them appearing once. Sequenced sample: PBMCs. These receptors came from a man in his forties or fifties in good health and CMV-seronegative.

This sequence joins TRBV28 and TRBJ1-2; TRBD1 matches at 10 bases. This CDR3 is built from 14 residues. Unmatched junction bases numbered 1, after V lost 2 bases and J lost 4 bases. The germline CDR1 and CDR2 sequences are MDHEN and SYDVKM. CDR3 sequence (DNA): TGTGCCAGCAGTTTAGGACAGGGGGTCTATGGCTACACCTTC. Translated, it gives CASSLGQGVYGYTF.

The genes are TRBV27 and TRBJ2-1, with a possible D match to TRBD1 (5 bases). The V gene lost 5 bases and the J gene lost 4 bases, with 9 bases spanning the gap. The CDR3 consists of 13 residues. Germline V CDR1 and CDR2: MNHEY, SMNVEV (reference sequence). CDR3 amino acids: CASSPTGYNEQFF. CDR3 DNA: TGTGCCAGCAGTCCCACAGGATACAATGAGCAGTTCTTC.

This chain links TRBV7-3 with TRBJ1-2; 8 nucleotides line up with TRBD1. This CDR3 comprises 13 residues. Losses at the gene ends were 5 bases for V and 6 bases for J; bases not matched to a gene: 5. Looked up from germline, CDR1 is SGHTA and CDR2 is FQGTGA. This chain's CDR3 is CASSTGQGNGYTF. CDR3 sequence (DNA): TGTGCCAGCAGCACCGGACAGGGTAATGGCTACACCTTC.

The chain joins TRBV29-1 to TRBJ1-2, with TRBD1 matching 8 bases. Germline V gene lookup returns CDR1 SQVTM and CDR2 ANQGSEA. The CDR3 length is 16 residues. V lost 1 base and J lost 4; bases outside the gene matches: 11. The CDR3 DNA reads as TGCAGCGTTGAAGGGACAGGGCGGAGTAAAGGCTATGGCTACACCTTC. This gives the protein CSVEGTGRSKGYGYTF.

The chain employs TRBV7-6 and TRBJ2-6, with 10 nucleotides matching TRBD1. This CDR3 comprises 17 residues. V dropped 6 bases and J dropped 1; count of bases not matched to a gene: 6. Per germline, CDR1 SGHVS and CDR2 FNYEAQ. The DNA of the CDR3 is TGTGCCAGCAGAACCGGGACAGGGGCTTCTGGGGCCAACGTCCTGACTTTC. Residues: CASRTGTGASGANVLTF.

V is TRBV7-2 and J is TRBJ1-5; D gene uncertain. CDR1 is SGHTA and CDR2 is FQGNSA in the germline V gene. V lost 5 bases to trimming and J lost 7 bases, with 12 bases between them. The CDR3 consists of 13 residues. The CDR3 loop reads CASSERVAQPQHF. The CDR3, as DNA: TGTGCCAGCAGCGAACGAGTCGCGCAGCCCCAGCATTTT.

V usage is TRBV7-9 and J usage is TRBJ2-7; 7 bases agree with TRBD1. V dropped 6 bases and J dropped 3; count of bases not matched to a gene: 17. Germline CDR1 is SEHNR and CDR2 is FQNEAQ (reference sequence). The CDR3 extends over 17 amino acids. CDR3 amino acids: CASSRSVNYWDSYEQYF. CDR3 sequence (DNA): TGTGCCAGCAGTCGGAGCGTGAACTATTGGGACAGCTACGAGCAGTACTTC.

The rearrangement links TRBV18 to TRBJ1-5; 8 positions agree with TRBD1. With V trimmed by 3 bases and J by 4 bases, 2 bases remained unmatched. This CDR3 contains 14 residues. The germline CDR1 and CDR2 sequences are KGHSH and LQKENI. The CDR3 nucleotides are TGTGCCAGCTCACCGGGGGACAGGAATCAGCCCCAGCATTTT. It specifies CASSPGDRNQPQHF.

This clone came up once. V usage is TRBV7-8 and J usage is TRBJ1-1, with D possibly matching TRBD1 (5 bases). V lost 2 bases and J 3 bases, leaving 10 bases between the germline ends. Per germline, CDR1 SGHVS and CDR2 FQNEAQ. The CDR3 runs 14 residues. This CDR3 reads CASSLLDTDTEAFF. The CDR3 DNA reads as TGTGCCAGCAGCTTACTGGACACCGACACTGAAGCTTTCTTT.

The CDR3 region has the DNA TGTGCCAGCAGGCCAAGCGGATCCACAGATACGCAGTATTTT. Encoded protein: CASRPSGSTDTQYF. The gene calls are TRBV7-3 and TRBJ2-3; D may be TRBD2 (5 bases). CDR1 is SGHTA and CDR2 is FQGTGA in the germline V gene. V was cut by 6 bases and J by 2 bases, with 12 bases left in between. The CDR3 is made up of 14 amino acids. The full variable domain, in which reference TRBV7-3 and TRBJ2-3 provide the parts outside the CDR3, is GAGVSQTPSNKVTEKGKYVELRCDPISGHTALYWYRQSLGQGPEFLIYFQGTGAADDSGLPNDRFFAVRPEGSVSTLKIQRTERGDSAVYLCASRPSGSTDTQYFGPGTRLTVL.

The chain joins TRBV6-1 to TRBJ2-1; D possibly corresponds to TRBD2 (5 bases). V lost 1 base to trimming and J lost 2 bases, with 9 bases between them. The CDR3 has 15 amino acids. Germline V lookup: CDR1 MNHNS, CDR2 SASEGT. CDR3 coding DNA: TGTGCCAGCAGTGAAGATGGGAGCCCCTACAATGAGCAGTTCTTC. It yields the protein CASSEDGSPYNEQFF.

V is TRBV6-1 and J is TRBJ2-7; 7 nucleotides align to TRBD1. In germline, CDR1 is MNHNS, CDR2 SASEGT. The ends lost 4 bases at V and 0 bases at J; junction bases unmatched: 6. The CDR3 sequence is 15 residues long. The DNA of the CDR3 is TGTGCCAGCAGTGCCCGACAGGGAAGCTCCTACGAGCAGTACTTC. Its translation: CASSARQGSSYEQYF.

This rearrangement joins TRBV6-6 to TRBJ1-2, with 9 bases aligning to TRBD1. Losses at the gene ends were 9 bases for V and 1 base for J; bases not matched to a gene: 3. Germline assignment: CDR1 MNHNY and CDR2 SVGAGI (reference sequence). This CDR3 region has 13 residues. The CDR3 DNA reads TGTGCCAGTCGGGACAGGGTTAACTATGGCTACACCTTC. The encoded protein is CASRDRVNYGYTF.

V and J are TRBV5-1 and TRBJ2-1; 7 positions match TRBD1. The CDR3 is 15 amino acids. V gave up 4 bases and J gave up 3 bases; unmatched junction bases: 7. Germline CDR1 reads SGHRS; CDR2 reads YFSETQ. CDR3: CASSPSGTVYNEQFF. Here the CDR3 DNA reads TGCGCCAGCAGCCCCTCCGGGACAGTCTACAATGAGCAGTTCTTC.

The chain combines TRBV30 with TRBJ1-2, with 7 bases aligning to TRBD1. The J segment lost 4 bases and the V segment lost 3 bases, leaving 8 bases of the junction unmatched. Per the germline V gene, CDR1 is GTSNPN and CDR2 is SVGIG (reference sequence). The CDR3 length is 14 residues. The CDR3 loop reads CAWRQPGGSYGYTF. In DNA, the CDR3 is TGTGCCTGGAGACAGCCAGGGGGTTCCTATGGCTACACCTTC.

This chain links TRBV5-1 with TRBJ2-3, with 7 bases lining up with TRBD1. V lost 3 bases to trimming and J lost 3 bases; unmatched junction nucleotides: 4. Germline V gene sequence: CDR1 SGHRS, CDR2 YFSETQ. The CDR3 is 14 residues long. In DNA form, the CDR3 reads TGCGCCAGCAGCTCAACGGGACAGACAGATACGCAGTATTTT. Amino acid sequence: CASSSTGQTDTQYF.

The chain joins TRBV27 to TRBJ1-1; unclear D gene. V was pared by 8 bases and J by 2 bases, with 6 bases between. CDR3 length equals 11 residues. The germline gives CDR1 MNHEY, CDR2 SMNVEV (reference sequence). The CDR3 DNA follows: TGTGCCAGCCAGGAAAACACTGAAGCTTTCTTT. Translating it yields CASQENTEAFF.

The V call is TRBV5-1, the J call TRBJ1-2, with a possible D match to TRBD1 (5 bases). The CDR3 loop spans 13 amino acids. V lost 5 bases to trimming and J lost 0 bases, with 8 bases between them. Germline-derived CDR1 and CDR2 are SGHRS and YFSETQ. CDR3 sequence (DNA): TGCGCCAGCAGTTGGGGGGCTAACTATGGCTACACCTTC. It yields the protein CASSWGANYGYTF.

This chain uses TRBV10-1 with TRBJ1-1; D is unresolved. CDR1 WNHNN and CDR2 SYGVQD come from the germline V gene (reference sequence). This CDR3 spans 16 amino acids. V shed 7 bases and J shed 4 bases, with 22 bases lying between them. The CDR3 DNA is TGCGCCAGCACCCGATTGGGAGGGTGGATTGTCACTGAAGCTTTCTTT. The encoded protein is CASTRLGGWIVTEAFF.

V gene TRBV5-4 combines with J gene TRBJ2-2; weak D call: TRBD1 (5 bases). The CDR3 sequence is 16 residues long. Germline values: CDR1 SGHNT, CDR2 YYREEE (reference sequence). Between the trimmed V and J ends, which lost 4 bases and 1 base, there was a span of 14 bases. DNA of the CDR3: TGTGCCAGCAGCCTAGACGGTACAGGGAACACCGGGGAGCTGTTTTTT. This encodes CASSLDGTGNTGELFF.

V and J are TRBV7-9 and TRBJ2-2; a possible D gene is TRBD1 (6 bases). CDR1 is SEHNR, CDR2 FQNEAQ, per germline (reference sequence). The CDR3 spans 14 residues. With 5 bases removed from V and 1 base from J, the gap between germline ends came to 8 bases. The CDR3 DNA is TGTGCCAGCAGCCGGACAGTGAACACCGGGGAGCTGTTTTTT. Its translation is CASSRTVNTGELFF.

This clone occurred a few times. This chain connects TRBV13 to TRBJ2-7, with 7 bases matching TRBD1. The CDR3 totals 15 residues. The trim removed 5 bases at V and 4 bases at J, leaving 11 bases unmatched. CDR1 is PRHDT, CDR2 FYEKMQ, per germline (reference sequence). The CDR3 DNA sequence: TGTGCCAGCAGCGTAGTAGGGGGCACGGGTTACGAGCAGTACTTC. Its protein product is CASSVVGGTGYEQYF.

The chain has TRBV6-1 and TRBJ2-1, with D possibly being TRBD2 (6 bases). The CDR3 extends over 11 amino acids. V gave up 6 bases and J gave up 13 bases, with 13 bases separating them. Germline CDR1 reads MNHNS; CDR2 reads SASEGT. The CDR3 DNA reads TGTGCCAGCAGATCGACTAGGAGTCAGTTCTTC. Its translation: CASRSTRSQFF.

CDR3 sequence reads: CASSPAGTSRDTQYF. The CDR3 region has the DNA TGTGCCAGCAGCCCCGCCGGGACTAGCAGGGATACGCAGTATTTT. The chain recombines TRBV7-2 with TRBJ2-3; 9 positions match TRBD2. Germline V CDR1 and CDR2: SGHTA, FQGNSA. CDR3 length: 15 amino acids. Trimming cost V 5 bases and J 6 bases; bases outside gene matches: 9.

This clone came up a few times. The J gene is TRBJ2-2, the V gene TRBV9; tentative D call: TRBD2 (6 bases). The ends were cut back, 0 bases at V and 0 bases at J, with 15 bases in the middle. Germline values: CDR1 SGDLS, CDR2 YYNGEE. The CDR3 has 18 residues. CDR3 sequence reads: CASSVEFMGGSNTGELFF. CDR3 coding DNA: TGTGCCAGCAGCGTAGAATTTATGGGGGGTTCGAACACCGGGGAGCTGTTTTTT.

The chain couples TRBV6-6 to TRBJ1-2; TRBD1 agrees at 8 bases. The CDR3 is 16 amino acids. Trimming took 6 bases from V and 4 from J; bases not matched to a gene: 13. Germline assignment: CDR1 MNHNY and CDR2 SVGAGI (reference sequence). CDR3 residues: CASSPLAGGSGYGYTF. The CDR3, as DNA: TGTGCCAGCAGCCCACTGGCAGGGGGCAGCGGCTATGGCTACACCTTC.

The chain carries TRBV6-1 and TRBJ1-4; TRBD1 matches 8 bases. Per the germline V gene, CDR1 is MNHNS and CDR2 is SASEGT. The CDR3 sequence is 15 residues long. Trimming removed 6 bases from V and 9 bases from J; junction bases left unmatched: 12. Written as DNA, the CDR3 is TGTGCCAGCAGGAGGGACAGGCTAAGAGAACAAAAACTGTTTTTT. Amino acids: CASRRDRLREQKLFF.

The chain couples TRBV5-4 to TRBJ2-7, with D possibly TRBD1 on 6 matching bases. With 10 bases removed from V and 3 bases from J, the gap between germline ends came to 11 bases. The CDR3 consists of 11 residues. Per germline, CDR1 SGHNT and CDR2 YYREEE (reference sequence). The CDR3 bases are TGTGCCGTCACAGGGAGCTACGAGCAGTACTTC. This translates into CAVTGSYEQYF.

The chain carries TRBV19 and TRBJ2-5; TRBD2 aligns across 8 bases. Germline CDR1 LNHDA, CDR2 SQIVND (reference sequence). After removal of 4 bases from V and 6 bases from J, the junction contained 16 bases not matched to a gene. The CDR3 consists of 17 residues. CDR3 in amino acids: CASSTSGPGGRQKTQYF. DNA for the CDR3: TGTGCCAGTAGTACTTCCGGCCCGGGGGGGCGACAAAAGACCCAGTACTTC.

The V and J genes are TRBV9 and TRBJ2-1; tentatively, D is TRBD2 (6 bases). CDR1 and CDR2 (germline): SGDLS, YYNGEE. This CDR3 spans 15 amino acids. The V end was cut by 3 bases, the J end by 3 bases, with 13 bases between. The DNA for the CDR3 is TGTGCCAGCAGCGCTAGACTAGTACACTACAATGAGCAGTTCTTC. Translated, it gives CASSARLVHYNEQFF.

The rearrangement uses TRBV15 and TRBJ2-7, with TRBD2 matching 14 bases. V dropped 5 bases and J dropped 5; count of bases not matched to a gene: 5. This CDR3 is 15 amino acids long. CDR1 and CDR2 (germline): LNHNV, YYDKDF (reference sequence). The CDR3 nucleotides are TGTGCCACCAGCGTAGGGGGACTAGCGGGAGACGAGCAGTACTTC. Translated: CATSVGGLAGDEQYF.